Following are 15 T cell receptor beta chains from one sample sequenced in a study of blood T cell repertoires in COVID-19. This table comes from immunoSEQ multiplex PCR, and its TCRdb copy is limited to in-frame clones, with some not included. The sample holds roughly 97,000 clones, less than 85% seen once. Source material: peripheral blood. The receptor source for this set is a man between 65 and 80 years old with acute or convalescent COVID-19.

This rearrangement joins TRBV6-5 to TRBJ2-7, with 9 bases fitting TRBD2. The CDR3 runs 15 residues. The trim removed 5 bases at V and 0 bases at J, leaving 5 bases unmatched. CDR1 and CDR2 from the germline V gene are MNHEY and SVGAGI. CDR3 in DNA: TGTGCCAGCAGTCGACTAGCGGAAAGCTCCTACGAGCAGTACTTC. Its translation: CASSRLAESSYEQYF.

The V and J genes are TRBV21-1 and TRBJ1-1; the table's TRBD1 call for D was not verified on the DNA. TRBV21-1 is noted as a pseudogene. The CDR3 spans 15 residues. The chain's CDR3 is CASSKETGARTEAFF. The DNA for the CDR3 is TGTGCCAGCAGCAAAGAGACAGGGGCGCGCACTGAAGCTTTCTTT.

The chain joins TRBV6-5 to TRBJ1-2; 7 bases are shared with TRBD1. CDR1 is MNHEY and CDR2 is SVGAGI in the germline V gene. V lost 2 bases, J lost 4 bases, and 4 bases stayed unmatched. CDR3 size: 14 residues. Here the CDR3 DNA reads TGTGCCAGCAGTTACATGGGACAGAGCTATGGCTACACCTTC. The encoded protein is CASSYMGQSYGYTF.

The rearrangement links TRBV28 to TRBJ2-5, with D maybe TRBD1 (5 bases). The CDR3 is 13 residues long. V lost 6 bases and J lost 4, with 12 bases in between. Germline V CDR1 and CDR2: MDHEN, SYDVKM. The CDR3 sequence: CASRLRAGETQYF. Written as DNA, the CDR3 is TGTGCCAGCAGACTCAGGGCAGGAGAGACCCAGTACTTC.

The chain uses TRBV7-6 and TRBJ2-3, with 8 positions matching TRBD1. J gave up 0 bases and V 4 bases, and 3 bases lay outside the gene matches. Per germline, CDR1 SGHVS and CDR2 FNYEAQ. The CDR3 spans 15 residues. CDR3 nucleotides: TGTGCCAGCAGCTCGGGACAGGCTAGCACAGATACGCAGTATTTT. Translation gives CASSSGQASTDTQYF.

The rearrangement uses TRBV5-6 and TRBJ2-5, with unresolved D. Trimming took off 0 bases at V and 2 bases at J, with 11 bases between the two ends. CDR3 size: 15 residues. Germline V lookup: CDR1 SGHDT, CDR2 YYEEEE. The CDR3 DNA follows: TGTGCCAGCAGCTTGGGAGTTTTAAGACAAGAGACCCAGTACTTC. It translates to CASSLGVLRQETQYF.

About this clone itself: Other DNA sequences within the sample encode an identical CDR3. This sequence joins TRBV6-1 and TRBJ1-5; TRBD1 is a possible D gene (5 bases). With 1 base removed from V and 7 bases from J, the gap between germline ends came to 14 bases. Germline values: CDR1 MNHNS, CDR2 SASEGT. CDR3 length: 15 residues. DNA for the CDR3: TGTGCCAGCAGTGAAGGGAGGGGAGTGTGGCAGCCCCAGCATTTT. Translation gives CASSEGRGVWQPQHF.

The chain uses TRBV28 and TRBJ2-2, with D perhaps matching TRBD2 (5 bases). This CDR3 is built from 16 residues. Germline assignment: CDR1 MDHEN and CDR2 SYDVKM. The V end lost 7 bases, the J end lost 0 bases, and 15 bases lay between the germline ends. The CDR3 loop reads CASKSSPFANTGELFF. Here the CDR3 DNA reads TGTGCCAGCAAATCTAGCCCGTTCGCGAACACCGGGGAGCTGTTTTTT. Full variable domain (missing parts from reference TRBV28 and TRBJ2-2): DVKVTQSSRYLVKRTGEKVFLECVQDMDHENMFWYRQDPGLGLRLIYFSYDVKMKEKGDIPEGYSVSREKKERFSLILESASTNQTSMYLCASKSSPFANTGELFFGEGSRLTVL.

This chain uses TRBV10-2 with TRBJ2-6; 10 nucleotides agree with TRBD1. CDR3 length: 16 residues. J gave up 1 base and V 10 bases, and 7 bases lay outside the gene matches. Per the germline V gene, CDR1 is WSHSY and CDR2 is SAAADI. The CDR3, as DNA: TGCGCCAAACCGGGACAGGGGAGGTCTGGGGCCAACGTCCTGACTTTC. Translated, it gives CAKPGQGRSGANVLTF.

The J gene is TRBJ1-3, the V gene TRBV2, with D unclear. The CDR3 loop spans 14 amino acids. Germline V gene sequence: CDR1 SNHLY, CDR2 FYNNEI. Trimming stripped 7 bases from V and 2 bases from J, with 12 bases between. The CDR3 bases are TGTGCCAGCACCTCCGGGGTAGCTGGAAACACCATATATTTT. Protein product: CASTSGVAGNTIYF. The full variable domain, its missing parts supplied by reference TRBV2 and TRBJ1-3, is EPEVTQTPSHQVTQMGQEVILRCVPISNHLYFYWYRQILGQKVEFLVSFYNNEISEKSEIFDDQFSVERPDGSNFTLKIRSTKLEDSAMYFCASTSGVAGNTIYFGEGSWLTVV.

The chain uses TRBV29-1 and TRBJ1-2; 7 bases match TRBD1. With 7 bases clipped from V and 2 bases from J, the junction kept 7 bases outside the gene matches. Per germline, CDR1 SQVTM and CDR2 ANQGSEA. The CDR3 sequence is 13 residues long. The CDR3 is CSASTGENYGYTF. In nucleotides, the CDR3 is TGCAGCGCCTCCACAGGGGAGAACTATGGCTACACCTTC.

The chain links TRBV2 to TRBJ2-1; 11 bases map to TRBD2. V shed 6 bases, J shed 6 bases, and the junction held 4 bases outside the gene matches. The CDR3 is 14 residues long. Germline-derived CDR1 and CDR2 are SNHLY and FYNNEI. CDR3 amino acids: CASRGLAGLNEQFF. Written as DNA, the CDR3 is TGTGCCAGCAGAGGACTAGCGGGCCTCAATGAGCAGTTCTTC.

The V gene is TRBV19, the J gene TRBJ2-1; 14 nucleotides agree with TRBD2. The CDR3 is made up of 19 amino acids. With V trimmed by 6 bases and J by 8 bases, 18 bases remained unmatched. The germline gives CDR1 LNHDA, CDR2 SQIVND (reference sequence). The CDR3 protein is CASSRRGLAGVRVDDEQFF. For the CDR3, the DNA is TGTGCCAGTAGCCGAAGGGGACTAGCGGGAGTAAGGGTTGACGATGAGCAGTTCTTC.

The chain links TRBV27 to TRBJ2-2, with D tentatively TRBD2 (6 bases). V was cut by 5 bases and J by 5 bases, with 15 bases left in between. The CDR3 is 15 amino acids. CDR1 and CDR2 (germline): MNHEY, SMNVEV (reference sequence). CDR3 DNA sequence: TGTGCCAGCAGTCGGGGAGGCCTAGGAACCGGGGAGCTGTTTTTT. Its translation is CASSRGGLGTGELFF.

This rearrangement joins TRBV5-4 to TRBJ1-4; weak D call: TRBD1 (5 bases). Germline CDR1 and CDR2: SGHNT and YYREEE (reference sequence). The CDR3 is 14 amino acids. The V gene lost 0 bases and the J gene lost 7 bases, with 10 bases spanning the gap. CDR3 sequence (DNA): TGTGCCAGCAGCTTGGGGACACGCTTTGAAAAACTGTTTTTT. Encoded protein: CASSLGTRFEKLFF.